The clone carrying this T cell receptor (beta chain) was observed a few times. This entry belongs to a study of blood T cell repertoires in COVID-19. Looking at the study overall: The United States, Italy and Spain supplied acute and convalescent COVID-19 samples. PBMCs, B-cell-depleted T cells, or T cells provided the cDNA or gDNA that made up the material.

Methods used by the authors: By means of reference gene primer amplification, nucleated cell counts were estimated. The protocol was immunoSEQ multiplex PCR, while the TCRdb copy is restricted to in-frame clones and leaves out a portion. The V and J calls and the clone size are those of that table, but D and trimming were determined from the DNA. The sample holds about 76,000 clones; 91% are singletons and the top ten take around 5.8%. Germline-derived CDR1 and CDR2 are SGHAT and FQNNGV. The CDR3 is 16 residues long. V lost 1 base and J lost 5; bases outside the gene matches: 5. Sequencing input: peripheral blood. The TCR sequence derives from a human donor in a cohort sampled during active COVID-19. The chain is built from TRBV11-2 and TRBJ2-5; 12 nucleotides align to TRBD2. The DNA for the CDR3 is TGTGCCAGCAGCTTAGGGGCTAGCGGGGGGGTTGAGACCCAGTACTTC. This codes for CASSLGASGGVETQYF.